These 27 T cell receptor beta chains share one sample of origin, sequenced in a study of blood T cell repertoires in COVID-19. The repertoire was sequenced with immunoSEQ multiplex PCR; TCRdb's copy has only in-frame clones and lacks some. The sample has some 330,000 clones; 89% are singletons. Sequencing input: peripheral blood. These receptors all stem from a woman in her twenties or thirties with COVID-19, enrolled during active disease.

J is TRBJ2-7 and V is TRBV5-1, with 8 bases lining up with TRBD1. The CDR3 loop spans 14 amino acids. V was pared by 4 bases and J by 0 bases, with 3 bases of the junction left unmatched. Germline CDR1 is SGHRS and CDR2 is YFSETQ. CDR3 nucleotide sequence: TGCGCCAGCAGCCTACAGGGGGGCTCCTACGAGCAGTACTTC. This translates into CASSLQGGSYEQYF.

This chain joins TRBV19 and TRBJ2-3, with 7 bases fitting TRBD1. The CDR3 sequence is 16 residues long. V lost 3 bases and J lost 5; bases outside the gene matches: 11. Looked up from germline, CDR1 is LNHDA and CDR2 is SQIVND (reference sequence). This chain's CDR3 is CASSIPGFGTVDTQYF. CDR3 sequence (DNA): TGTGCCAGTAGTATTCCAGGGTTCGGGACAGTAGATACGCAGTATTTT. Looking up the rest from reference TRBV19 and TRBJ2-3 gives the full variable domain: DGGITQSPKYLFRKEGQNVTLSCEQNLNHDAMYWYRQDPGQGLRLIYYSQIVNDFQKGDIAEGYSVSREKKESFPLTVTSAQKNPTAFYLCASSIPGFGTVDTQYFGPGTRLTVL.

This clone has just one count. The chain is built from TRBV23-1 and TRBJ1-5; D remains unclear. TRBV23-1 is identified as an open reading frame with a role that is uncertain. The germline V and J ends were trimmed by 7 bases and 1 base, with 26 bases remaining between them. The CDR3 sequence is 19 residues long. The chain's CDR3 is CASTGYQGGGGMSNQPQHF. DNA for the CDR3: TGCGCCAGCACTGGATACCAAGGTGGAGGCGGGATGAGCAATCAGCCCCAGCATTTT.

This chain uses TRBV3-1 (or the pseudogene TRBV3-2) with TRBJ2-3; 7 bases agree with TRBD2. Germline trimming cut 5 bases from V and 5 bases from J; bases unmatched to any gene: 13. Per germline, CDR1 LGHDT and CDR2 YNNKEL (reference sequence). The CDR3 covers 16 residues. The CDR3 reads CASSVRLALSGDTQYF. The CDR3 DNA sequence: TGTGCCAGCAGCGTCCGACTAGCACTATCGGGAGATACGCAGTATTTT.

CDR3 nucleotide sequence: TGTGCCAGCAGCCCCGGGACAGGACCCTATGGCTACACCTTC. It yields the protein CASSPGTGPYGYTF. The chain carries TRBV11-2 and TRBJ1-2, with 8 positions matching TRBD1. Germline loops: CDR1 SGHAT, CDR2 FQNNGV. The CDR3 loop spans 14 amino acids. The junction had 6 bases not matched to a gene; V was cut back by 5 bases and J by 4 bases.

This clone appeared once. The chain recombines TRBV5-1 with TRBJ1-6; D not certain. CDR3 length equals 12 residues. The germline V gene encodes CDR1 SGHRS and CDR2 YFSETQ. Trimming pared 4 bases from V and 7 bases from J, leaving 6 bases between. The CDR3 loop is CASSDGNSPLHF. In nucleotides, the CDR3 is TGCGCCAGCAGCGACGGGAATTCACCCCTCCACTTT.

This clone was seen once. The CDR3 bases are TGTGCCAGCAGCTTGGAGACTACCTCATTTGGCTATACGCAGTATTTT. Protein product: CASSLETTSFGYTQYF. J is TRBJ2-3 and V is TRBV5-4; D is possibly TRBD2 (5 bases). The germline V gene has CDR1 SGHNT and CDR2 YYREEE (reference sequence). CDR3 length: 16 amino acids. With 0 bases removed from V and 7 bases from J, the gap between germline ends came to 18 bases.

This chain uses TRBV10-2 with TRBJ1-2, with 7 bases fitting TRBD1. The CDR3 is 17 residues long. After removal of 5 bases from V and 4 bases from J, the junction contained 16 bases not matched to a gene. Germline CDR1 WSHSY, CDR2 SAAADI. In DNA form, the CDR3 reads TGCGCCAGCAGTAGTCCCCAACAGGGGAGGAATGGCTATGGCTACACCTTC. It specifies CASSSPQQGRNGYGYTF.

The chain carries TRBV2 and TRBJ2-2; D is uncertain. The length of the CDR3 is 11 residues. Germline V gives CDR1 SNHLY, CDR2 FYNNEI. Trimming cost V 5 bases and J 5 bases, with 3 bases left between them. CDR3 loop: CASSSTGELFF. CDR3 nucleotide sequence: TGTGCCAGCAGTTCTACCGGGGAGCTGTTTTTT.

The CDR3: CASSLATNYGYTF. In nucleotides, the CDR3 is TGTGCCAGCAGTTTGGCCACCAACTATGGCTACACCTTC. The chain is built from TRBV12-3 or TRBV12-4 and TRBJ1-2; D not resolved. The CDR3 runs to 13 residues. The ends were cut back, 3 bases at V and 2 bases at J, with 7 bases in the middle.

The chain carries TRBV28 and TRBJ2-5; maybe TRBD1 (5 bases). V gave up 3 bases and J gave up 1 base, with 9 bases separating them. This CDR3 has 14 residues. The germline gives CDR1 MDHEN, CDR2 SYDVKM. In nucleotides, the CDR3 is TGTGCCAGCAGTTTTTACAGGCCCCAAGAGACCCAGTACTTC. It specifies CASSFYRPQETQYF.

V gene TRBV4-3 combines with J gene TRBJ2-1, with 7 bases matching TRBD2. V dropped 0 bases and J dropped 0; count of bases not matched to a gene: 2. Germline V CDR1 and CDR2: LGHNA, YSLEER. This CDR3 is 16 amino acids long. CDR3 coding DNA: TGCGCCAGCAGCCAAGAGCGGGGGACCTCCTACAATGAGCAGTTCTTC. Amino acid sequence: CASSQERGTSYNEQFF.

This clone appeared a few times. The genes are TRBV6-5 and TRBJ1-1; the match to TRBD1 covers 8 bases. The CDR3 is 12 amino acids. Trimming removed 6 bases from V and 10 bases from J; junction bases left unmatched: 7. Looked up from germline, CDR1 is MNHEY and CDR2 is SVGAGI. In DNA, the CDR3 is TGTGCCAGCAGAACAGGGGGGACGCGAGCTTTCTTT. It codes for CASRTGGTRAFF.

The chain couples TRBV5-6 to TRBJ1-2, with 10 bases aligning to TRBD1. CDR1 and CDR2 (germline): SGHDT, YYEEEE. The trim removed 4 bases at V and 6 bases at J, leaving 15 bases unmatched. CDR3 length: 17 amino acids. CDR3 nucleotide sequence: TGTGCCAGCAGCCAGCCGACAGGGGGCCTACCCCTGCATGGCTACACCTTC. It encodes CASSQPTGGLPLHGYTF.

A few counts support this clone. The J gene is TRBJ2-5, the V gene TRBV11-1, with a weak D call TRBD2 (6 bases). The length of the CDR3 is 14 residues. Trimming stripped 11 bases from V and 5 bases from J, with 21 bases between. Germline CDR1 and CDR2: SGHAT and FQDESV (reference sequence). The CDR3 region has the DNA TGTGCCTCCCATTCAGGGTACGCGGGGGAGACCCAGTACTTC. Translation gives CASHSGYAGETQYF.

The genes are TRBV15 and TRBJ1-2; D is unclear. Germline-derived CDR1 and CDR2 are LNHNV and YYDKDF (reference sequence). The CDR3 runs to 15 residues. Trimming stripped 0 bases from V and 9 bases from J, with 17 bases between. The CDR3 sequence is CATSRDGEGIRSYTF. The CDR3 nucleotides read TGTGCCACCAGCAGAGATGGGGAGGGAATACGAAGCTACACCTTC.

This chain connects TRBV2 to TRBJ1-1; possible D gene TRBD1, 5 bases. There are 13 residues in the CDR3. Trimming took off 2 bases at V and 3 bases at J, with 7 bases between the two ends. The germline CDR1 and CDR2 sequences are SNHLY and FYNNEI. The CDR3 nucleotides read TGTGCCAGCAGTGAAACGGGGGACACTGAAGCTTTCTTT. This translates into CASSETGDTEAFF.

The chain recombines TRBV18 with TRBJ2-7, with TRBD1 identical over 7 bases. The junction had 9 bases not matched to a gene; V was cut back by 6 bases and J by 4 bases. CDR1 is KGHSH and CDR2 is LQKENI in the germline V gene. The CDR3 extends over 14 amino acids. Written as DNA, the CDR3 is TGTGCCAGCTCCCAAGGACAGGCGGCATACGAGCAGTACTTC. It is translated as CASSQGQAAYEQYF.

The sample holds many counts of this clone. The chain couples TRBV3-1 (or the pseudogene TRBV3-2) to TRBJ2-2, with TRBD1 matching 8 bases. The CDR3 runs to 17 residues. The V gene's germline CDR1 is LGHDT and CDR2 YNNKEL (reference sequence). With 4 bases clipped from V and 6 bases from J, the junction kept 13 bases outside the gene matches. CDR3 loop: CASSPQGGLLGAGELFF. CDR3 nucleotides: TGTGCCAGCAGCCCACAGGGGGGCCTGCTGGGTGCCGGGGAGCTGTTTTTT.

This clone was seen once. The V gene is TRBV2, the J gene TRBJ1-1; the match to TRBD1 covers 11 bases. After removal of 6 bases from V and 5 bases from J, the junction contained 5 bases not matched to a gene. The CDR3 totals 14 residues. Germline CDR1 is SNHLY and CDR2 is FYNNEI. In DNA form, the CDR3 reads TGTGCCAGCAGGCCCGGGACAGGGGGAACTGAAGCTTTCTTT. It yields the protein CASRPGTGGTEAFF.

The J gene is TRBJ2-2, the V gene TRBV19; D possibly corresponds to TRBD1 (6 bases). From germline, CDR1 is LNHDA and CDR2 SQIVND (reference sequence). V was clipped by 7 bases and J by 5 bases, with 17 bases between them. The CDR3 covers 15 residues. The CDR3 loop is CASNTETGSTGELFF. The CDR3 nucleotides are TGTGCCAGTAATACCGAGACAGGTTCGACCGGGGAGCTGTTTTTT. The whole variable domain, filled in from reference TRBV19 and TRBJ2-2, reads DGGITQSPKYLFRKEGQNVTLSCEQNLNHDAMYWYRQDPGQGLRLIYYSQIVNDFQKGDIAEGYSVSREKKESFPLTVTSAQKNPTAFYLCASNTETGSTGELFFGEGSRLTVL.

The genes are TRBV11-3 and TRBJ1-1; TRBD1 matches at 8 bases. Losses at the gene ends were 6 bases for V and 1 base for J; bases not matched to a gene: 1. Germline CDR1 SGHNT, CDR2 YENEEA. The CDR3 sequence is 13 residues long. In nucleotides, the CDR3 is TGTGCCAGCAGTGACAGGGGGAACACTGAAGCTTTCTTT. Its protein product is CASSDRGNTEAFF.

This clone showed up just once. The chain uses TRBV11-3 and TRBJ1-3; 7 bases line up with TRBD1. CDR3 length equals 13 residues. With 5 bases clipped from V and 6 bases from J, the junction kept 4 bases outside the gene matches. Germline V gives CDR1 SGHNT, CDR2 YENEEA. The CDR3 DNA follows: TGTGCCAGCAGCGAGGGGACAGTAAACACCATATATTTT. It yields the protein CASSEGTVNTIYF. The full variable domain, completed using reference TRBV11-3 and TRBJ1-3, is EAGVVQSPRYKIIEKKQPVAFWCNPISGHNTLYWYLQNLGQGPELLIRYENEEAVDDSQLPKDRFSAERLKGVDSTLKIQPAELGDSAVYLCASSEGTVNTIYFGEGSWLTVV.

This chain links TRBV9 with TRBJ2-5; D may be TRBD1 (6 bases). The CDR3 runs 15 residues. The germline V and J ends were trimmed by 0 bases and 4 bases, with 13 bases remaining between them. From germline, CDR1 is SGDLS and CDR2 YYNGEE. The CDR3 DNA sequence: TGTGCCAGCAGCGTAGCCCGAGGGGGAGCAGAGACCCAGTACTTC. Translation: CASSVARGGAETQYF. Using reference TRBV9 and TRBJ2-5 for the parts outside the CDR3, the full variable domain is DSGVTQTPKHLITATGQRVTLRCSPRSGDLSVYWYQQSLDQGLQFLIQYYNGEERAKGNILERFSAQQFPDLHSELNLSSLELGDSALYFCASSVARGGAETQYFGPGTRLLVL.

The V call is TRBV2, the J call TRBJ2-7; perhaps TRBD1 as D (6 bases). Trimming removed 5 bases from V and 4 bases from J, with 9 bases in between. There are 12 residues in the CDR3. Germline V CDR1 and CDR2: SNHLY, FYNNEI. This CDR3 is CASSFGQYEQYV. DNA for the CDR3: TGTGCCAGCAGTTTCGGACAGTACGAGCAGTACGTC.

The rearrangement links TRBV4-1 to TRBJ2-5; 9 nucleotides align to TRBD1. With 0 bases clipped from V and 5 bases from J, the junction kept 7 bases outside the gene matches. The CDR3 length is 16 residues. The V gene's germline CDR1 is MGHRA and CDR2 YSYEKL. CDR3 sequence: CASSQDGQGRRETQYF. The CDR3 DNA follows: TGCGCCAGCAGCCAAGACGGACAGGGGCGCCGGGAGACCCAGTACTTC.

The chain carries TRBV9 and TRBJ2-3; D is uncertain. V dropped 3 bases and J dropped 4 bases, with 21 bases sitting between them. The CDR3 is 17 amino acids. Germline CDR1 SGDLS, CDR2 YYNGEE. The CDR3 is CASSAVELVSWPDTQYF. In DNA form, the CDR3 reads TGTGCCAGCAGCGCAGTAGAGCTAGTAAGTTGGCCAGATACGCAGTATTTT.